This T cell receptor (beta chain) was sequenced during a study of T cells in localized non-small cell lung cancer. Study findings and constraints: Uninvolved adjacent lung had higher T cell clonality than tumor and all other tissues. A median about 62 of the top 100 tumor clones appeared in adjacent lung. A raised T cell density in blood coincided with lengthier overall survival.

Concerning this clone: Its antigen is still unknown.

Profiled with immunoSEQ multiplex PCR; TCRdb holds only in-frame clones, not every one. The table has about 31,000 clones, roughly nine tenths seen once. This CDR3 has 15 residues. With 4 bases removed from V and 0 bases from J, the gap between germline ends came to 14 bases. Germline CDR1 reads SGDLS; CDR2 reads YYNGEE. The specimen comprised peripheral blood, sampled before any cancer treatment. The V call is TRBV9, the J call TRBJ2-7; D is perhaps TRBD2 (5 bases). This clonotype was sampled from a woman aged 40 to 75 with stage I lung adenocarcinoma. The CDR3 coding sequence is TGTGCCAGCAGCACCGTACCGGGAAGCTCCTACGAGCAGTACTTC. Translating gives CASSTVPGSSYEQYF.